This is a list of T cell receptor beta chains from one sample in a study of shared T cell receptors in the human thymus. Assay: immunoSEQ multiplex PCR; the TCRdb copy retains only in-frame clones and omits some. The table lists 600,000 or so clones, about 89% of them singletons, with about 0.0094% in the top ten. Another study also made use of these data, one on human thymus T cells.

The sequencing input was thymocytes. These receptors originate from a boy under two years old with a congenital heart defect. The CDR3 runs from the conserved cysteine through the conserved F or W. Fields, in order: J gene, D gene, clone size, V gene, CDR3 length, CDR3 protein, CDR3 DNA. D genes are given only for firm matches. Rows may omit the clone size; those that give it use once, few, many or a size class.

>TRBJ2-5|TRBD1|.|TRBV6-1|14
CASSAQGVGETQYF
TGTGCCAGCAGCGCCCAGGGGGTTGGAGAGACCCAGTACTTC
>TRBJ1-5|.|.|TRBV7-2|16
CASSPTIWGRNQPQHF
TGTGCCAGCAGTCCGACAATTTGGGGGAGGAATCAGCCCCAGCATTTT
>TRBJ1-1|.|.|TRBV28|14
CASSSVGENTEAFF
TGTGCCAGCAGTTCGGTAGGGGAGAACACTGAAGCTTTCTTT
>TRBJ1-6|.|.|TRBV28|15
CASTSAPTQDSPLHF
TGTGCTTCCACTTCGGCCCCTACTCAGGATTCACCCCTCCACTTT
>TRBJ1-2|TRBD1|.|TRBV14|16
CASSQAPPGQKYGYTF
TGTGCCAGCAGCCAAGCCCCCCCGGGACAGAAGTATGGCTACACCTTC
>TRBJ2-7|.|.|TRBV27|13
CASRQGSSYEQYF
TGTGCCAGCAGACAGGGATCATCCTACGAGCAGTACTTC
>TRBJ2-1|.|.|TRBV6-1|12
CASSPLGNEQFF
TGTGCCAGCAGCCCTCTAGGCAATGAGCAGTTCTTC
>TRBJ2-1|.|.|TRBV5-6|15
CASSLARDRVNEQFF
TGTGCCAGCAGCTTGGCGAGGGATCGGGTCAATGAGCAGTTCTTC
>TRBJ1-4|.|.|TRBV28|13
CASTRTLNEKLFF
TGTGCCAGCACCAGGACTTTAAATGAAAAACTGTTTTTT
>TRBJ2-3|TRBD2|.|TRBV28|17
CASLWTSGSNGTDTQYF
TGTGCCAGCCTCTGGACTAGCGGGAGCAATGGTACAGATACGCAGTATTTT
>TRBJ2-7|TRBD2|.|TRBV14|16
CASSLGRLAGGYEQYF
TGTGCCAGCAGCCTCGGGCGACTAGCGGGAGGTTACGAGCAGTACTTC
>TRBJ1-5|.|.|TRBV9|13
CASSVAPNQPQHF
TGTGCCAGCAGCGTAGCCCCTAATCAGCCCCAGCATTTT
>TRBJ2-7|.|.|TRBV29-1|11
CSVESGYEQYF
TGCAGCGTTGAGTCCGGCTACGAGCAGTACTTC
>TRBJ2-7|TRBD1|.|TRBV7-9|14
CASSSGTGWYEQYF
TGTGCCAGCAGCTCCGGGACAGGGTGGTACGAGCAGTACTTC
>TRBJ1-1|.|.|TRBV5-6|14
CASSLGRLNTEAFF
TGTGCCAGCAGCTTGGGTCGTTTGAACACTGAAGCTTTCTTT
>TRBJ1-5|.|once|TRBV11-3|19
CASSFSSPHDRRNNQPQHF
TGTGCCAGCAGCTTTTCATCGCCTCACGACAGGAGAAACAATCAGCCCCAGCATTTT
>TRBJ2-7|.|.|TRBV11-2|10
CASSQREQYF
TGTGCCAGCAGCCAGCGAGAGCAGTACTTC
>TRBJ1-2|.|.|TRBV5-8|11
CASSLSGGHPF
TGTGCCAGCAGCTTGTCGGGCGGACACCCCTTC
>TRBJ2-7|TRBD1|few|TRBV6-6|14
CASSQDRVDYEQYF
TGTGCCAGCAGTCAGGACAGGGTGGACTACGAGCAGTACTTC
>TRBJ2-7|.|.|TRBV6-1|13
CASSERRKYEQYF
TGTGCCAGCAGTGAAAGGAGGAAATACGAGCAGTACTTC
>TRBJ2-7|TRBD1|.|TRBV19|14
CASSITTGVSEQYF
TGTGCCAGTAGTATTACGACAGGGGTTAGCGAGCAGTACTTC
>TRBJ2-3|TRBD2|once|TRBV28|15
CASSYGGSGTDTQYF
TGTGCCAGCAGTTACGGCGGGAGTGGCACAGATACGCAGTATTTT
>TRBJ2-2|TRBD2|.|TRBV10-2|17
CASSGGAGGRVTGELFF
TGCGCCAGCAGTGGTGGAGCGGGGGGGCGTGTCACCGGGGAGCTGTTTTTT
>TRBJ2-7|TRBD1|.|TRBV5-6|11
CASSDRAEQYF
TGTGCCAGCAGCGACAGGGCCGAGCAGTACTTC
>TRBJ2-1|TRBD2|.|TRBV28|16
CASSLTSGRLGNEQFF
TGTGCCAGCAGCCTGACTAGCGGGAGGCTGGGGAATGAGCAGTTCTTC
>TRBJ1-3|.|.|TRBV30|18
CAWTRTRDNPLLRNTIYF
TGTGCCTGGACCCGAACCCGGGACAATCCGCTATTGCGAAACACCATATATTTT
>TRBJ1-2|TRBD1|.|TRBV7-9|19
CASSSWTGATRVGFYGYTF
TGTGCCAGCAGCTCATGGACAGGGGCCACCAGAGTAGGATTTTATGGCTACACCTTC
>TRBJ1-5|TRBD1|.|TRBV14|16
CASSHLQGVGNQPQHF
TGTGCCAGCAGCCACCTACAGGGGGTGGGCAATCAGCCCCAGCATTTT
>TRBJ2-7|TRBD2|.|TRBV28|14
CASRSTREVYEQYF
TGTGCCAGCAGGTCCACACGGGAGGTTTACGAGCAGTACTTC
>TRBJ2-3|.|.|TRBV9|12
CASSVRAGTQYF
TGTGCCAGCAGTGTGCGGGCAGGAACGCAGTATTTT
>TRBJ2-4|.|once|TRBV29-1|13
CSVVGAQGGIQYF
TGCAGCGTTGTGGGGGCCCAAGGGGGCATTCAGTACTTC
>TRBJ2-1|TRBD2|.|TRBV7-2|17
CASSLALGTSPYNEQFF
TGTGCCAGCAGCTTAGCGCTCGGGACTAGCCCCTACAATGAGCAGTTCTTC
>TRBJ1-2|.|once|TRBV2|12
CASRWDIEGYTF
TGTGCCAGCAGATGGGACATCGAAGGCTACACCTTC
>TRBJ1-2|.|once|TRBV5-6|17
CASSLENGQIPNYGYTF
TGTGCCAGCAGCTTGGAAAACGGACAGATACCTAACTATGGCTACACCTTC
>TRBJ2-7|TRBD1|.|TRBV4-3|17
CASSQETNRDRLYEQYF
TGCGCCAGCAGCCAAGAGACGAACCGGGACAGACTCTACGAGCAGTACTTC
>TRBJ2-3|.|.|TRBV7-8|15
CASSPHRGSPDTQYF
TGTGCCAGCAGCCCTCATAGGGGTTCCCCAGATACGCAGTATTTT
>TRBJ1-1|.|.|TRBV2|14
CASSTRGRATEAFF
TGTGCCAGCAGTACCAGGGGCAGGGCCACTGAAGCTTTCTTT
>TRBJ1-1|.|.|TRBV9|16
CASSVVGWGVDTEAFF
TGTGCCAGCAGCGTAGTGGGTTGGGGCGTCGACACTGAAGCTTTCTTT
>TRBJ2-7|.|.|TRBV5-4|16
CASSFRWRDSSYEQYF
TGTGCCAGCAGCTTTAGGTGGCGGGACAGCTCCTACGAGCAGTACTTC
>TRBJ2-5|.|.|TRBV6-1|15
CASSARSGVQETQYF
TGTGCCAGCAGTGCAAGGTCAGGGGTGCAAGAGACCCAGTACTTC
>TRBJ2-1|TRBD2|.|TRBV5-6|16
CASSLPQLAAYNEQFF
TGTGCCAGCAGCTTGCCTCAACTAGCGGCCTACAATGAGCAGTTCTTC
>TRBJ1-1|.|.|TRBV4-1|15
CASSQDGRENTEAFF
TGCGCCAGCAGCCAAGATGGGCGGGAGAACACTGAAGCTTTCTTT
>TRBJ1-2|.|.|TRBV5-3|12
CARSLACYGYTF
TGTGCCAGAAGCTTGGCTTGCTATGGCTACACCTTC
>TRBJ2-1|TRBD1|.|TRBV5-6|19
CASSFFGVRDRDQPTSQFF
TGTGCCAGCAGCTTTTTTGGGGTCCGGGACAGGGACCAGCCGACCAGTCAGTTCTTC
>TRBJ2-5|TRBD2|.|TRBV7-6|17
CASSLGQGREDRETQYF
TGTGCCAGCAGCTTAGGGCAGGGGCGGGAGGATCGGGAGACCCAGTACTTC